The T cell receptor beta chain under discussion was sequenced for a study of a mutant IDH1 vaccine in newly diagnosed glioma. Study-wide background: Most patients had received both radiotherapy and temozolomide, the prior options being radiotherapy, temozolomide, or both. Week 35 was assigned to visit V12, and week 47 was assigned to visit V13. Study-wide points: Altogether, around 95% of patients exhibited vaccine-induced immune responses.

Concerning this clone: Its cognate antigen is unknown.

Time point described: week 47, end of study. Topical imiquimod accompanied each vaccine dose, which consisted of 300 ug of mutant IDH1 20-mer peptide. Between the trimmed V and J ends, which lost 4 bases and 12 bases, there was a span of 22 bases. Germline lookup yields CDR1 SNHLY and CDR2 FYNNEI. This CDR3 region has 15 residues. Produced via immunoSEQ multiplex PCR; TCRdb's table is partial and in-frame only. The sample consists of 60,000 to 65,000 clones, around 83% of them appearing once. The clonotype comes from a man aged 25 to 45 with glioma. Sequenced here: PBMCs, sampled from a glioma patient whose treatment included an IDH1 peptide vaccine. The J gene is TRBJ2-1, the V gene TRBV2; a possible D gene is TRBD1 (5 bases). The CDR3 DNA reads TGTGCCAGCAGTGTAAGTCCGCCAGGGCTAGGTTGGCAGTTCTTC. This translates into CASSVSPPGLGWQFF.